This T cell receptor (beta chain) was sequenced for a study of blood T cell repertoires in COVID-19. Study details: Researchers got acute and convalescent COVID-19 samples from the United States, Italy and Spain.

Concerning this clone: Additional DNA sequences in this sample encode the identical CDR3.

CDR3 length: 15 amino acids. CDR1 SGHTA and CDR2 FQGNSA come from the germline V gene. V trimming: 5 bases; J trimming: 1 base; junction bases outside the gene matches: 4. In the original processing: Nucleated cell number was recorded as an estimate derived from reference gene primer amplification. Data came from immunoSEQ multiplex PCR; TCRdb stores just in-frame clones and leaves some out. That table gives V, J and clone size, and the DNA gave D and trimming. The sample shows about 68,000 clones, about 90% of them seen only once. The receptor's source is a human donor in a cohort sampled during active COVID-19. The gene calls are TRBV7-2 and TRBJ2-7; 11 bases map to TRBD2. Specimen: peripheral blood. The CDR3 nucleotides read TGTGCCAGCAGCCTAACTAGCGGGAGTTCCTACGAGCAGTACTTC. Translating gives CASSLTSGSSYEQYF.